Following are 29 T cell receptor beta chains from one sample sequenced in a study of human T cells and chemical hapten exposure. The time point was: healthy volunteer bleed at 6 weeks. Whole blood that had not been fractionated was the source of extracted total RNA. TCRdb re-derived calls from the RACE reads in MiXCR, one entry per CDR3 protein. The sample contains some 31,000 distinct CDR3 sequences, roughly 5% of which appear only once. Material for sequencing was whole blood. The receptors were sampled from a human donor in good health. Some clones in this sample may be carry-over from other donors' samples.

This clonotype has a count of ten or more. V gene TRBV20-1 combines with J gene TRBJ2-2; D possibly uses TRBD1 or TRBD2 (5 bases each). Trimming cost V 3 bases and J 5 bases, with 19 bases left between them. CDR1 is DFQATT and CDR2 is SNEGSKA in the germline V gene (reference sequence). CDR3 length equals 16 residues. CDR3 nucleotides: TGCAGTGCTAGCGCCGGGGCGGCAGGACTTACCGGGGAGCTGTTTTTT. Amino acids: CSASAGAAGLTGELFF.

At least ten counts were recorded for this clonotype. This chain joins TRBV2 and TRBJ2-1; 12 nucleotides line up with TRBD2. In germline, CDR1 is SNHLY, CDR2 FYNNEI. The CDR3 runs 17 residues. The junction had 14 bases not matched to a gene; V was cut back by 5 bases and J by 9 bases. Written as DNA, the CDR3 is TGTGCCAGCAGTACCGGGCCGGGACTAGCGGGCCGGGGTGAGCAGTTCTTC. This translates into CASSTGPGLAGRGEQFF. The whole variable domain, remainder taken from reference TRBV2 and TRBJ2-1, is EPEVTQTPSHQVTQMGQEVILRCVPISNHLYFYWYRQILGQKVEFLVSFYNNEISEKSEIFDDQFSVERPDGSNFTLKIRSTKLEDSAMYFCASSTGPGLAGRGEQFFGPGTRLTVL.

This clonotype was counted ten times or more. V usage is TRBV6-5 and J usage is TRBJ2-6, with TRBD1 as a possible D gene (5 bases). CDR1 is MNHEY and CDR2 is SVGAGI in the germline V gene. V dropped 5 bases and J dropped 0 bases, with 23 bases sitting between them. The CDR3 contains 20 residues. The CDR3 reads CASSLRPPDSFGSGANVLTF. In DNA, the CDR3 is TGTGCCAGCAGTCTTCGACCACCAGACAGTTTCGGCTCTGGGGCCAACGTCCTGACTTTC.

This clonotype was observed at least ten times. In DNA form, the CDR3 reads TGTGCCAGCAGCCAAGTCAACAGCAAAGAGACCCAGTACTTC. Translation gives CASSQVNSKETQYF. The chain links TRBV3-1 to TRBJ2-5, with unresolved D. From germline, CDR1 is LGHDT and CDR2 YNNKEL (reference sequence). The V end was cut by 1 base, the J end by 3 bases, with 9 bases between. The CDR3 contains 14 residues.

This clonotype came up many times. The rearrangement uses TRBV29-1 and TRBJ2-5, with TRBD2 matching 14 bases. The V and J ends lost 5 bases and 5 bases, in that order; junction bases with no gene match: 13. Germline assignment: CDR1 SQVTM and CDR2 ANQGSEA. The CDR3 contains 17 residues. CDR3 residues: CSVRSGTSGRMSETQYF. The CDR3 DNA sequence: TGCAGCGTTCGGTCCGGGACTAGCGGGAGAATGAGCGAGACCCAGTACTTC.

This rearrangement joins TRBV27 to TRBJ2-7; 7 bases agree with TRBD1. Trimming at V came to 5 bases and at J to 6 bases, leaving 13 bases not matched to a gene. The CDR3 covers 15 residues. Per germline, CDR1 MNHEY and CDR2 SMNVEV (reference sequence). The CDR3 is CASSKQGTHLSEQYF. The CDR3 nucleotides are TGTGCCAGCAGTAAACAGGGGACCCACCTCTCCGAGCAGTACTTC.

Many counts were recorded for this clonotype. DNA for the CDR3: TGCGCCAGCAGCCGGATCAGGAGAGCAACTAGGGGACAGCCCCAGCATTTT. Protein product: CASSRIRRATRGQPQHF. The chain recombines TRBV5-1 with TRBJ1-5, with D possibly TRBD1 on 5 matching bases. The germline CDR1 and CDR2 sequences are SGHRS and YFSETQ. Trimming removed 4 bases at V and 7 bases at J, with 24 bases between. This CDR3 comprises 17 residues. Variable domain in full (rest from reference TRBV5-1 and TRBJ1-5): KAGVTQTPRYLIKTRGQQVTLSCSPISGHRSVSWYQQTPGQGLQFLFEYFSETQRNKGNFPGRFSGRQFSNSRSEMNVSTLELGDSALYLCASSRIRRATRGQPQHFGDGTRLSIL.

This clonotype came up many times. The chain employs TRBV9 and TRBJ2-1; TRBD2 is a possible D gene (6 bases). V shed 4 bases and J shed 8 bases, with 19 bases lying between them. The CDR3 is made up of 15 amino acids. Germline V CDR1 and CDR2: SGDLS, YYNGEE. CDR3 coding DNA: TGTGCCAGCAGCCTGCTGGGGCTTTGGGGGGATGAGCAGTTCTTC. Protein sequence: CASSLLGLWGDEQFF.

This clonotype was seen ten or more times. The chain joins TRBV12-3 or TRBV12-4 to TRBJ2-5; 15 nucleotides align to TRBD2. CDR3 size: 17 residues. V shed 5 bases and J 1 base; nucleotides not matched to a gene: 5. CDR3 loop: CASSQGLAGGPQETQYF. The CDR3 region has the DNA TGTGCCAGCAGTCAAGGACTAGCGGGGGGGCCCCAAGAGACCCAGTACTTC.

The sample holds many counts of this clonotype. J is TRBJ2-3 and V is TRBV7-2; D is perhaps TRBD1 (5 bases). V dropped 8 bases and J dropped 1 base, with 10 bases sitting between them. Germline loops: CDR1 SGHTA, CDR2 FQGNSA. The CDR3 is made up of 13 amino acids. Written as DNA, the CDR3 is TGTGCCAGCCAGGGCAGCCGCACAGATACGCAGTATTTT. This gives the protein CASQGSRTDTQYF.

V is TRBV9 and J is TRBJ2-2, with 13 positions matching TRBD2. The CDR3 has 17 residues. Trimming at V came to 4 bases and at J to 5 bases, leaving 8 bases not matched to a gene. The germline V gene has CDR1 SGDLS and CDR2 YYNGEE. DNA of the CDR3: TGTGCCAGCAGCAAGGGACTAGCGGGGTTCTTGACCGGGGAGCTGTTTTTT. Its protein product is CASSKGLAGFLTGELFF.

This clonotype was picked up many times. The chain links TRBV5-1 to TRBJ2-7; D possibly corresponds to TRBD1 (6 bases). Germline lookup yields CDR1 SGHRS and CDR2 YFSETQ. Trimming took 4 bases from V and 0 from J, leaving 11 bases between them. The CDR3 covers 14 residues. The CDR3 loop is CASSPGQSSYEQYF. For the CDR3, the DNA is TGCGCCAGCAGCCCTGGACAGAGCTCCTACGAGCAGTACTTC.

This clonotype was recorded at least ten times. The V call is TRBV29-1, the J call TRBJ1-2; D gene ambiguous. The CDR3 sequence is 11 residues long. With 2 bases removed from V and 4 bases from J, the gap between germline ends came to 5 bases. Germline-derived CDR1 and CDR2 are SQVTM and ANQGSEA. The CDR3 reads CSVEYTYGYTF. The DNA for the CDR3 is TGCAGCGTTGAATATACCTATGGCTACACCTTC. The whole variable domain, remainder taken from reference TRBV29-1 and TRBJ1-2, is SAVISQKPSRDICQRGTSLTIQCQVDSQVTMMFWYRQQPGQSLTLIATANQGSEATYESGFVIDKFPISRPNLTFSTLTVSNMSPEDSSIYLCSVEYTYGYTFGSGTRLTVV.

This clonotype was counted many times. The chain combines TRBV28 with TRBJ2-2; 11 positions match TRBD2. Germline values: CDR1 MDHEN, CDR2 SYDVKM. With V trimmed by 8 bases and J by 2 bases, 7 bases remained unmatched. There are 16 residues in the CDR3. CDR3 residues: CASLPTSGKNTGELFF. Here the CDR3 DNA reads TGTGCCAGCCTTCCGACTAGCGGGAAAAACACCGGGGAGCTGTTTTTT.

CDR3 nucleotide sequence: TGTGCCAGCAGCCTAAGAAACACCATATATTTT. Encoded protein: CASSLRNTIYF. The chain couples TRBV3-1 to TRBJ1-3; D is undetermined. CDR1 LGHDT and CDR2 YNNKEL come from the germline V gene (reference sequence). V was clipped by 4 bases and J by 5 bases, with 3 bases between them. CDR3 length equals 11 residues.

J is TRBJ1-6 and V is TRBV6-5; possibly TRBD1 for D (6 bases). The CDR3 length is 16 residues. Germline CDR1 MNHEY, CDR2 SVGAGI. Trimming took off 6 bases at V and 8 bases at J, with 20 bases between the two ends. The CDR3 sequence: CASSGGTLRRDSPLHF. In DNA form, the CDR3 reads TGTGCCAGCAGCGGCGGGACACTCCGTCGGGATTCACCCCTCCACTTT.

This clonotype was recorded many times. The genes are TRBV5-1 and TRBJ2-1; D is ambiguous. CDR3 size: 14 residues. V lost 0 bases and J 5 bases, leaving 9 bases between the germline ends. Per germline, CDR1 SGHRS and CDR2 YFSETQ. This CDR3 reads CASSLGGVHNEQFF. The CDR3 nucleotides are TGCGCCAGCAGCTTGGGTGGGGTCCACAATGAGCAGTTCTTC. The variable domain in full, completed from reference TRBV5-1 and TRBJ2-1, reads KAGVTQTPRYLIKTRGQQVTLSCSPISGHRSVSWYQQTPGQGLQFLFEYFSETQRNKGNFPGRFSGRQFSNSRSEMNVSTLELGDSALYLCASSLGGVHNEQFFGPGTRLTVL.

J is TRBJ1-3 and V is TRBV15; 8 bases agree with TRBD1. The CDR3 runs to 16 residues. The J segment lost 2 bases and the V segment lost 5 bases, leaving 8 bases of the junction unmatched. Germline values: CDR1 LNHNV, CDR2 YYDKDF (reference sequence). CDR3 residues: CATSARGPGTGNTIYF. The CDR3 DNA reads TGTGCCACCAGCGCCAGGGGGCCGGGGACTGGAAACACCATATATTTT.

This clonotype appeared many times. The chain is built from TRBV14 and TRBJ1-1; the D is unclear. The germline V and J ends were trimmed by 5 bases and 0 bases, with 7 bases remaining between them. The CDR3 length is 13 residues. Germline CDR1 SGHDN, CDR2 FVKESK. CDR3 region: CASSSTMNTEAFF. CDR3 in DNA: TGTGCCAGCAGCAGTACAATGAACACTGAAGCTTTCTTT.

This clonotype was seen many times. The chain links TRBV5-1 to TRBJ2-1; no definite D call. V shed 0 bases and J shed 2 bases, with 6 bases lying between them. This CDR3 is 14 amino acids long. Germline V gene lookup returns CDR1 SGHRS and CDR2 YFSETQ. CDR3 residues: CASSLEIAYNEQFF. The CDR3, as DNA: TGCGCCAGCAGCTTGGAGATAGCCTACAATGAGCAGTTCTTC.

The chain recombines TRBV6-5 with TRBJ1-1, with 11 bases lining up with TRBD1. Germline assignment: CDR1 MNHEY and CDR2 SVGAGI. This CDR3 has 14 amino acids. The junction had 1 base not matched to a gene; V was cut back by 2 bases and J by 5 bases. The CDR3 protein is CASSYGTGGTEAFF. The CDR3 DNA follows: TGTGCCAGCAGTTACGGGACAGGGGGGACTGAAGCTTTCTTT.

The rearrangement links TRBV7-2 to TRBJ2-7; D not resolved. Deletions cut 5 bases from V and 4 bases from J, with 9 bases between. Germline loops: CDR1 SGHTA, CDR2 FQGNSA. This CDR3 is built from 12 residues. The DNA of the CDR3 is TGTGCCAGCAGCCCCCCCGATTACGAGCAGTACTTC. Its translation is CASSPPDYEQYF.

This clonotype was seen ten or more times. The chain carries TRBV5-6 and TRBJ2-2; D not resolved. Germline lookup yields CDR1 SGHDT and CDR2 YYEEEE. There are 13 residues in the CDR3. The V and J ends lost 0 bases and 6 bases respectively, with 6 bases between them. CDR3 DNA sequence: TGTGCCAGCAGCTTGGGGAGCCCCGGGGAGCTGTTTTTT. Translating gives CASSLGSPGELFF.

Ten or more counts support this clonotype. The V call is TRBV7-8, the J call TRBJ1-4, with a possible D match to TRBD1 (6 bases). The CDR3 contains 12 residues. V was trimmed by 8 bases and J by 17 bases, leaving 21 bases between them. Germline V CDR1 and CDR2: SGHVS, FQNEAQ. The CDR3 protein is CASGERGQRRFF. CDR3 DNA sequence: TGTGCCAGCGGTGAACGGGGACAACGGAGATTTTTT.

By share of the sample, this clonotype is large (0.1 to 1%). The chain links TRBV4-2 to TRBJ2-3; a weak D match, TRBD2 (5 bases). In germline, CDR1 is LGHNA, CDR2 YNFKEQ. The length of the CDR3 is 19 residues. The V and J ends lost 0 bases and 4 bases respectively, with 23 bases between them. In DNA, the CDR3 is TGTGCCAGCAGCCAAGATCGAGTTGGAGCGGTCCCACGACCAGATACGCAGTATTTT. The encoded protein is CASSQDRVGAVPRPDTQYF.

This clonotype was counted many times. The rearrangement joins TRBV28 to TRBJ1-5; TRBD1 might be the D (5 bases). V lost 6 bases to trimming and J lost 0 bases, with 24 bases between them. The CDR3 totals 19 residues. Germline CDR1 MDHEN, CDR2 SYDVKM. The CDR3 here is CASSPGGAVGLYSNQPQHF. The CDR3 DNA reads as TGTGCCAGCAGCCCTGGTGGGGCAGTGGGACTATATAGCAATCAGCCCCAGCATTTT.

There are many counts of this clonotype. V is TRBV5-4 and J is TRBJ1-1; D ambiguous. The CDR3 extends over 15 amino acids. CDR1 and CDR2 from the germline V gene are SGHNT and YYREEE (reference sequence). V was clipped by 1 base and J by 0 bases, with 10 bases between them. CDR3 in DNA: TGTGCCAGCAGCTTGCAGCTGGGCGTGAACACTGAAGCTTTCTTT. Its translation: CASSLQLGVNTEAFF.

This clonotype has at least ten counts. The chain has TRBV5-1 and TRBJ2-1; 12 bases fit TRBD2. This CDR3 contains 16 residues. Germline V gene data show CDR1 as SGHRS and CDR2 as YFSETQ. V shed 4 bases, J shed 7 bases, and the junction held 9 bases outside the gene matches. CDR3 loop: CASSLSLAGGSNEQFF. CDR3 DNA: TGCGCCAGCAGCCTATCACTAGCGGGAGGAAGTAATGAGCAGTTCTTC. The whole variable domain, remainder taken from reference TRBV5-1 and TRBJ2-1, is KAGVTQTPRYLIKTRGQQVTLSCSPISGHRSVSWYQQTPGQGLQFLFEYFSETQRNKGNFPGRFSGRQFSNSRSEMNVSTLELGDSALYLCASSLSLAGGSNEQFFGPGTRLTVL.

This clonotype was picked up many times. CDR3 in DNA: TGTGCCACCCGAGAGACTGAAGCTTTCTTT. Translated, it gives CATRETEAFF. The rearrangement uses TRBV28 and TRBJ1-1; no firm D call. The CDR3 runs 10 residues. The germline V gene has CDR1 MDHEN and CDR2 SYDVKM. V was pared by 10 bases and J by 5 bases, with 8 bases between.